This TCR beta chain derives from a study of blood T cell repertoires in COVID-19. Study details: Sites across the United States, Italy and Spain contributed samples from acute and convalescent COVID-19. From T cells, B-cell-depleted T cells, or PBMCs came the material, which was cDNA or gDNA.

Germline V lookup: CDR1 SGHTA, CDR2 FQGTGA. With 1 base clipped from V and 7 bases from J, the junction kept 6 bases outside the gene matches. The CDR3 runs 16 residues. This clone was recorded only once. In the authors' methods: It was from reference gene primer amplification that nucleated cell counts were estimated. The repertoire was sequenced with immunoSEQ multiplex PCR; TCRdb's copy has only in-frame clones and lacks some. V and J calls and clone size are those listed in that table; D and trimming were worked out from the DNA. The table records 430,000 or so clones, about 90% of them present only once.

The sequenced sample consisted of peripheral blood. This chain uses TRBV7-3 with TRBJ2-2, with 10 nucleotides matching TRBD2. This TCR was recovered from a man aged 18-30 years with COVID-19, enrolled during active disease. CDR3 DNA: TGTGCCAGCAGCTTAATAGCGGGAGGAAGCCTCGGGGAGCTGTTTTTT. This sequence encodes CASSLIAGGSLGELFF.